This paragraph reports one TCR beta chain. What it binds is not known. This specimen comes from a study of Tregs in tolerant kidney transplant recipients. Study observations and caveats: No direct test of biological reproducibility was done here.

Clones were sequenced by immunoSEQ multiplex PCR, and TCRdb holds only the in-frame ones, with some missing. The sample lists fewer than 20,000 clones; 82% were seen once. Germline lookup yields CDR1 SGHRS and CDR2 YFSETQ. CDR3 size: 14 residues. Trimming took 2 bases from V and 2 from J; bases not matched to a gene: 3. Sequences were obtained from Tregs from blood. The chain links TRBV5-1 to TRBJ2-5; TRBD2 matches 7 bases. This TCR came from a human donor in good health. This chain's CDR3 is CASSLTGGQETQYF. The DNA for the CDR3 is TGCGCCAGCAGCTTAACGGGGGGACAAGAGACCCAGTACTTC.